Here is one T cell receptor beta chain with its context. Its antigen is currently not known. Base qualities are not recorded, but no much larger clone differs from it by a single base. High-throughput TCR beta sequencing profiled peripheral blood CD8+ and CD4+ T cells from healthy donors, Susac syndrome patients and multiple sclerosis patients. Healthy donors were age- and sex-matched controls. Bulk CD8+ and CD4+ T cells were purified by magnetic negative isolation, while CD8+ TEMRA cells were enriched using FACS. Blood was drawn into EDTA tubes, processed within 24 hours, and PBMCs were isolated by density gradient centrifugation. PBMCs intended for TCR sequencing were cryopreserved in liquid nitrogen and thawed later in a water bath at 37 degrees C. Purity of sorted or isolated CD4+, CD8+ and CD8+ TEMRA cells was at least 90%. Germline trimming: 3 bases from V, 5 bases from J; junction bases outside gene matches: 3. Its CDR3 holds 14 amino acids, cysteine through phenylalanine. The sequence is cut down to CDR3 DNA, 42 bases in frame from base 1. Reading the germline V gene gives CDR1 SGDLS and CDR2 YYNGEE.

This specimen comes from a study of CD8 T cells in Susac syndrome (dated by TCRdb to between 2018 and 2020). About the full investigation: Repertoire sequencing was used to test whether CD8+ T cell activation and differentiation in Susac syndrome was antigen driven. The clonality of the CD8+ T cell repertoire was compared across 12 healthy donors, some 14 Susac syndrome patients and under 18 multiple sclerosis patients. Study-wide conclusions, independent of this receptor: The TCR sequencing and HLA analysis was acknowledged to have included a relatively small number of individuals.

RNA was extracted using the RNeasy kit, and about 0.5 to 1 ug of the RNA was reverse transcribed with random hexamers. The immunoSEQ multiplex PCR assay, which covers 54 Vbeta and 13 Jbeta segments, was used to amplify TCR beta CDR3 regions. PCR amplification bias was corrected by using a synthetic template baseline for primer optimization and computational correction. As for the original processing: Only productive sequences were kept, with reads annotated to V, D and J genes according to IMGT and analyzed in immunoSEQ Analyzer. Clonality was calculated as one minus the Shannon entropy normalized by log2 of the number of productive unique sequences. Public and private clones were assessed among the 100 most prevalent clones of each patient and control. A clone was defined as Susac-specific if it was absent from the healthy and MS cohorts, from around 960 published viral clones and from other ImmuneACCESS disease sequences. Through fastp at Q25 and MiXCR, TCRdb rebuilt clones from the public reads, retaining in-frame beta chains. Under each unique CDR3 protein, matching rows form one entry showing the most common genes and DNA. What appears here as the V and J calls and clone size reflects TCRdb's work, not the paper's. Across this sample there are tens of thousands of distinct CDR3 sequences, with 90% to 95% seen only once. The ten most abundant clones make up 0.26% of the sample.

Input material: CD8+ T cells from PBMCs. This sequence was found in a human donor in good health. Rearrangement joined TRBV9 to TRBJ2-7, and TRBD2 aligns with 12 junction nucleotides. In nucleotides, the sequence is TGTGCCAGCAGCGCGGGACTAGCGGGTAACGAGCAGTACTTC. Translation gives CASSAGLAGNEQYF.